One and the same sample provided the 18 T cell receptor beta chains below, sequenced in a study of cytomegalovirus exposure and HLA in healthy donors. Sequenced by immunoSEQ multiplex PCR; TCRdb stores in-frame clones only, minus some. The sample carries roughly 190,000 clones, 86% recorded once. The sample taken for sequencing was PBMCs. Receptor source: a woman under 30 in good health and CMV-seronegative.

The chain carries TRBV6-8 and TRBJ2-2, with D tentatively TRBD1 (6 bases). Germline V lookup: CDR1 MNHGY, CDR2 SAAAGT. V lost 6 bases to trimming and J lost 5 bases, with 16 bases between them. The length of the CDR3 is 15 residues. The CDR3 nucleotides read TGTGCCAGCAGGGAGGTCAGGGGACCGACCGGGGAGCTGTTTTTT. Amino acid sequence: CASREVRGPTGELFF.

V is TRBV5-8 and J is TRBJ1-4; D is uncertain. The CDR3 has 13 amino acids. The germline CDR1 and CDR2 sequences are SGHTS and YDEGEE. V dropped 4 bases and J dropped 4 bases, with 8 bases sitting between them. The CDR3 reads CASSLGYNEKLFF. The CDR3, as DNA: TGTGCCAGCAGCCTAGGATATAATGAAAAACTGTTTTTT.

The CDR3: CASHPRGRLDEKLFF. CDR3 nucleotide sequence: TGTGCCAGCCACCCTAGGGGGCGCCTCGATGAAAAACTGTTTTTT. This chain connects TRBV28 to TRBJ1-4; 7 bases match TRBD1. Germline V gene sequence: CDR1 MDHEN, CDR2 SYDVKM. Unmatched junction bases numbered 12, after V lost 8 bases and J lost 6 bases. This CDR3 has 15 residues. Together with reference TRBV28 and TRBJ1-4, the CDR3 gives the full variable domain: DVKVTQSSRYLVKRTGEKVFLECVQDMDHENMFWYRQDPGLGLRLIYFSYDVKMKEKGDIPEGYSVSREKKERFSLILESASTNQTSMYLCASHPRGRLDEKLFFGSGTQLSVL.

V gene TRBV2 combines with J gene TRBJ2-5, with 9 bases lining up with TRBD1. The V segment lost 8 bases and the J segment 1 base; nucleotides outside the gene matches: 2. The CDR3 is made up of 13 amino acids. Germline loops: CDR1 SNHLY, CDR2 FYNNEI. CDR3 DNA sequence: TGTGCCAGCGGGGGACAGGGCCAAGAGACCCAGTACTTC. It yields the protein CASGGQGQETQYF.

J is TRBJ2-2 and V is TRBV5-1, with D unresolved. The germline CDR1 and CDR2 sequences are SGHRS and YFSETQ. CDR3 length: 13 residues. Trimming removed 2 bases from V and 6 bases from J, with 8 bases in between. The CDR3, as DNA: TGCGCCAGCAGCTTAGGTGGGCCCGGGGAGCTGTTTTTT. It specifies CASSLGGPGELFF.

CDR3 sequence reads: CAWSQRWRRDYGYTF. The CDR3 DNA reads as TGTGCCTGGAGTCAGAGGTGGAGGCGGGACTATGGCTACACCTTC. J is TRBJ1-2 and V is TRBV30; no clear D gene. V lost 2 bases to trimming and J lost 3 bases, with 16 bases between them. The CDR3 consists of 15 residues. Germline-derived CDR1 and CDR2 are GTSNPN and SVGIG (reference sequence).

Concerning this clone: Its ends do not fully match the called genes, so a read error is possible. The J gene is TRBJ2-1, the V gene TRBV11-2; 8 bases fit TRBD2. The V gene's germline CDR1 is SGHAT and CDR2 FQNNGV. This CDR3 has 14 residues. Here the CDR3 reads CASSIERGSHEQFF. CDR3 nucleotide sequence: TGTGCCAGCAGCATAGAGCGGGGGTCCCATGAGCAGTTCTTC.

The rearrangement joins TRBV5-5 to TRBJ2-2; tentatively, D is TRBD2 (5 bases). Trimming left V 2 bases short and J 2 bases short, with 13 bases between. Germline CDR1 SGHKS, CDR2 YYEKEE (reference sequence). There are 16 residues in the CDR3. Here the CDR3 DNA reads TGTGCCAGCAGCTTTAATGCCGGGGATAACACCGGGGAGCTGTTTTTT. This encodes CASSFNAGDNTGELFF.

The chain combines TRBV7-2 with TRBJ2-7; no clear D. Germline-derived CDR1 and CDR2 are SGHTA and FQGNSA. There are 14 residues in the CDR3. The V end was cut by 3 bases, the J end by 0 bases, with 9 bases between. CDR3: CASSFNSNSYEQYF. In DNA form, the CDR3 reads TGTGCCAGCAGCTTTAACAGCAACTCCTACGAGCAGTACTTC.

The chain recombines TRBV10-3 with TRBJ1-2, with D perhaps matching TRBD1 (6 bases). The V gene's germline CDR1 is ENHRY and CDR2 SYGVKD. V lost 9 bases, J lost 0 bases, and 20 bases lay in between. The CDR3 has 16 residues. The CDR3 DNA reads TGTGCCATTGCTCGGGGGGCAGGGGCGACTAACTATGGCTACACCTTC. Its protein is CAIARGAGATNYGYTF.

Details on this clone: Other DNA sequences in the sample encode the same CDR3. The chain has TRBV5-4 and TRBJ2-7; 8 bases map to TRBD2. Trimming took 0 bases from V and 5 from J; bases not matched to a gene: 4. Germline loops: CDR1 SGHNT, CDR2 YYREEE (reference sequence). The CDR3 is 14 amino acids. CDR3 amino acids: CASSLDGGAHEQYF. CDR3 coding DNA: TGTGCCAGCAGCTTGGACGGGGGGGCCCACGAGCAGTACTTC.

This clone was detected only a few times. The rearrangement links TRBV9 to TRBJ2-3; D might be TRBD1 (6 bases). V was clipped by 0 bases and J by 3 bases, with 14 bases between them. Germline V lookup: CDR1 SGDLS, CDR2 YYNGEE. The length of the CDR3 is 16 residues. In nucleotides, the CDR3 is TGTGCCAGCAGCGTAGCTTGGGGTCAGGGGACAGATACGCAGTATTTT. This gives the protein CASSVAWGQGTDTQYF.

The chain has TRBV27 and TRBJ2-3; TRBD1 agrees at 7 bases. This CDR3 contains 16 residues. Germline V gives CDR1 MNHEY, CDR2 SMNVEV (reference sequence). Trimming cost V 2 bases and J 2 bases; bases outside gene matches: 7. CDR3 DNA: TGTGCCAGCAGTTTAGCCTGGACAGGTCCCACAGATACGCAGTATTTT. It codes for CASSLAWTGPTDTQYF.

The V and J genes are TRBV2 and TRBJ2-7; D ambiguous. The CDR3 loop spans 16 amino acids. Trimming removed 4 bases at V and 0 bases at J, with 16 bases between. The germline V gene has CDR1 SNHLY and CDR2 FYNNEI. The CDR3 coding sequence is TGTGCCAGCAGTGCCCAATCCGGGTTTAGCTCCTACGAGCAGTACTTC. Translation: CASSAQSGFSSYEQYF.

The chain combines TRBV9 with TRBJ2-1; TRBD2 matches at 9 bases. CDR3 size: 13 residues. With V trimmed by 6 bases and J by 5 bases, 3 bases remained unmatched. CDR1 SGDLS and CDR2 YYNGEE come from the germline V gene. As DNA, the CDR3 is TGTGCCAGCAAGTCTAGCGGGGACAATGAGCAGTTCTTC. Amino acids: CASKSSGDNEQFF.

The gene calls are TRBV7-9 and TRBJ2-7; no definite D call. CDR3 length: 11 amino acids. The V gene's germline CDR1 is SEHNR and CDR2 FQNEAQ (reference sequence). V lost 5 bases and J lost 3, with 5 bases in between. Here the CDR3 reads CASSPDYEQYF. The CDR3 coding sequence is TGTGCCAGCAGCCCAGACTACGAGCAGTACTTC.

The chain employs TRBV20-1 and TRBJ2-5; unclear D gene. The CDR3 loop spans 11 amino acids. V lost 4 bases and J 5 bases, leaving 8 bases between the germline ends. CDR1 is DFQATT and CDR2 is SNEGSKA in the germline V gene (reference sequence). Written as DNA, the CDR3 is TGCAGTGCTATTGCCGCGGAGACCCAGTACTTC. Protein product: CSAIAAETQYF.

V usage is TRBV2 and J usage is TRBJ2-5; 9 bases are a match to TRBD1. Germline V gives CDR1 SNHLY, CDR2 FYNNEI. This CDR3 region has 14 residues. J gave up 5 bases and V 6 bases, and 7 bases lay outside the gene matches. The CDR3, as DNA: TGTGCCAGCAGCGGACAGGGGCCCGGGGAGACCCAGTACTTC. It encodes CASSGQGPGETQYF.